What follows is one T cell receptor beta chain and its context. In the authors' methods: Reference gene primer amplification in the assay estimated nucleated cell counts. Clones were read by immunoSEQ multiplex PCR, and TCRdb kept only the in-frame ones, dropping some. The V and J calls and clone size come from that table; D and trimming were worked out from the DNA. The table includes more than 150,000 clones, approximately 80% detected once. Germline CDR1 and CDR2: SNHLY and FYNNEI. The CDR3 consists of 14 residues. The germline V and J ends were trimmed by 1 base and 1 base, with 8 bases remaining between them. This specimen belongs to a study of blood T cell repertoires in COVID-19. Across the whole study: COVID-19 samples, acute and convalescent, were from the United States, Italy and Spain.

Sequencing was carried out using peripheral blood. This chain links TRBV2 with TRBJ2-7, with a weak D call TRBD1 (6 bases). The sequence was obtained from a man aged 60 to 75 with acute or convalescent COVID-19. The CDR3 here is CASSEGQGSYEQYF. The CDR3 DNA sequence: TGTGCCAGCAGTGAAGGGCAGGGGTCCTACGAGCAGTACTTC.